The rows below give T cell receptor beta chains drawn from one sample of a study of T-cell reconstitution after alpha-beta-depleted transplantation in children. TCRdb processed the PCR reads anew with MiXCR; each CDR3 protein has one entry. The sample shows fewer than 550,000 distinct CDR3 sequences, approximately 10% of them seen only once. The material was PBMCs from the stem cell graft donor, obtained from the stem cell graft. The receptors were gathered from a human donor who donated a stem cell graft to a child with acute myeloid leukemia. Both conserved end residues are part of each CDR3.

j_gene	v_gene	CDR3aa
TRBJ2-4	TRBV10-3	CAISDPTARGGNIQYF
TRBJ2-1	TRBV20-1	CSARAGTSGGSEQFF
TRBJ1-2	TRBV20-1	CSARDAQGAYYGYTF
TRBJ2-2	TRBV5-1	CASSLVVAGGPGTGELFF
TRBJ2-3	TRBV20-1	CSAPGLAGGLRYTQYF
TRBJ2-5	TRBV5-1	CASSPRGLETQYF
TRBJ1-2	TRBV5-1	CASSLDAQGLGYAF
TRBJ2-5	TRBV3-1	CASSGRGTTQETQYF
TRBJ1-2	TRBV20-1	CSASGDGGSNYGYTF
TRBJ2-1	TRBV20-1	CSAPRVAGAGEQFF
TRBJ2-3	TRBV10-3	CAISESQLTDTQYF
TRBJ1-6	TRBV6-5	CASSPDRAYNSPLHF
TRBJ2-1	TRBV5-1	CASSFTGGPDEQFF
TRBJ1-3	TRBV4-3	CASSQEGWTGNTIYF
TRBJ1-1	TRBV20-1	CSASGGGTEAFF
TRBJ1-2	TRBV4-1	CASSQVFGTPYGYTF
TRBJ1-4	TRBV20-1	CSASTQGGINEKLFF
TRBJ2-7	TRBV29-1	CSVRGQRTYEQYF
TRBJ2-7	TRBV4-3	CASSQGHVSYEQYF
TRBJ2-5	TRBV24-1	CATSDPGLGQETQYF
TRBJ1-3	TRBV18	CASSPNTQSGNTIYF
TRBJ2-7	TRBV9	CASSVGNSGYEQYF
TRBJ2-6	TRBV15	CATSSEQGSGANVLTF
TRBJ2-5	TRBV20-1	CSAGRVGGPRETQYF
TRBJ2-7	TRBV5-5	CASSPRGRGSEQYF
TRBJ1-5	TRBV5-5	CASSLQGARNQPQHF
TRBJ2-1	TRBV4-3	CASSQERTGGSYNEQFF
TRBJ1-4	TRBV12-3/TRBV12-4	CASSSTTGFEKLFF
TRBJ2-3	TRBV7-9	CASSLGTSPDTQYF
TRBJ2-2	TRBV5-5	CASRQDRGPGELFF
TRBJ2-7	TRBV15	CATSRGVGGQNSYEQYF
TRBJ2-1	TRBV20-1	CSAARSSYNEQFF
TRBJ2-2	TRBV20-1	CSAPSAGRNTGELFF
TRBJ1-6	TRBV29-1	CSVRTGSSYNSPLHF
TRBJ1-5	TRBV6-1	CASSRRDRADQPQHF
TRBJ2-4	TRBV9	CASSVLGQSKNIQYF
TRBJ2-1	TRBV3-1	CASSSGGRGEQFF
TRBJ1-1	TRBV6-2/TRBV6-3	CASIPHPGQANTEAFF
TRBJ2-4	TRBV5-1	CASSTQGDGIQYF
TRBJ2-5	TRBV28	CASSLSGAPETQYF
TRBJ1-5	TRBV20-1	CSARDYLSNQPQHF
TRBJ2-5	TRBV20-1	CSTSRDLGLETQYF
TRBJ2-3	TRBV7-9	CASNKNPSGSLTDTQYF
TRBJ1-4	TRBV20-1	CSARAPPDNEKLFF
TRBJ1-1	TRBV7-9	CASRPAGARRRNTEAFF
TRBJ2-2	TRBV29-1	CSAAGLAGTGELFF
TRBJ2-2	TRBV7-9	CASVPRMPTGELFF
TRBJ2-1	TRBV11-2	CASSLVVQGPYNEQFF
TRBJ2-5	TRBV2	CASSEMEGAQETQYF
TRBJ2-3	TRBV12-3/TRBV12-4	CASSLGGGAKDTQYF
TRBJ2-1	TRBV20-1	CSAKEFGTGRSNEQFF
TRBJ2-3	TRBV5-8	CASCPWQGTDTQYF
TRBJ1-5	TRBV5-6	CASSDYGQGSNQPQHF
TRBJ1-3	TRBV5-1	CASSLGLTGIEGNTIYF